The rows below give T cell receptor beta chains drawn from one sample of a study of T cell clones after liver transplantation. The repertoire was sequenced with immunoSEQ multiplex PCR; TCRdb's copy has only in-frame clones and lacks some. The sample contains about 51,000 clones, over 55% of which appear only once. This sample comprised CD4+ T cells from blood, obtained approximately 52 months after liver transplant. The receptors were sampled from a human patient who received a liver transplant. Certain T cells may be donor cells from the graft. Both conserved end residues are part of each CDR3. The D gene is left open where the match is weak. Part of the rows lack a size; the others show once, few, many or a class for expanded clones.

>TRBV11-2|.|TRBJ2-2|TRBD1|15
CASSPDRASSGELFF
TGTGCCAGCAGCCCGGACAGGGCATCGTCCGGGGAGCTGTTTTTT
>TRBV11-2|.|TRBJ2-7|TRBD2|15
CASSGPAGVPYEQYF
TGTGCCAGCAGCGGGCCAGCGGGAGTCCCCTACGAGCAGTACTTC
>TRBV11-2|.|TRBJ2-7|.|13
CASTYTGLGEQYF
TGTGCCAGCACCTACACAGGGCTTGGAGAGCAGTACTTC
>TRBV9|few|TRBJ1-2|.|13
CASSGLGTRGYTF
TGTGCCAGCAGTGGTCTCGGGACACGCGGCTACACCTTC
>TRBV5-1|medium-sized|TRBJ1-3|.|15
CASSLGDPSGNTIYF
TGCGCCAGCAGCTTGGGGGATCCCTCTGGAAACACCATATATTTT
>TRBV6-6|.|TRBJ1-2|TRBD1|14
CASRRVGGQDGYTF
TGTGCCAGCAGGCGGGTAGGGGGACAGGACGGCTACACCTTC
>TRBV15|few|TRBJ2-1|.|17
CATSRDPNVASYNEQFF
TGTGCCACCAGCAGAGACCCAAATGTTGCGTCCTACAATGAGCAGTTCTTC
>TRBV6-6|.|TRBJ1-6|.|15
CASSSTGTHNSPLHF
TGTGCCAGCAGTTCTACAGGGACCCATAATTCACCCCTCCACTTT
>TRBV18|few|TRBJ2-7|TRBD1|15
CASSPSTGGNYEQYF
TGTGCCAGCTCACCATCGACAGGGGGGAACTACGAGCAGTACTTC
>TRBV18|.|TRBJ1-2|TRBD1|14
CASSPTGTENGYTF
TGTGCCAGCTCACCCACCGGGACAGAAAATGGCTACACCTTC
>TRBV10-3|.|TRBJ1-6|TRBD1|16
CAISESGTGGYSPLHF
TGTGCCATCAGTGAGTCGGGGACAGGGGGCTATTCACCCCTCCACTTT
>TRBV19|.|TRBJ1-5|TRBD1|15
CASSIGTGSRQPQHF
TGTGCCAGTAGTATAGGGACAGGGTCGAGGCAGCCCCAGCATTTT
>TRBV5-4|once|TRBJ2-2|.|16
CASSLARQGDRGELFF
TGTGCCAGCAGCTTGGCCCGGCAGGGAGACCGAGGGGAGCTGTTTTTT
>TRBV27|.|TRBJ2-1|.|15
CASSLQGYFGNEQFF
TGTGCCAGCAGTTTACAAGGGTATTTCGGGAATGAGCAGTTCTTC
>TRBV11-3|.|TRBJ2-2|.|14
CASSLGENTGELFF
TGTGCCAGCAGCTTAGGAGAGAACACCGGGGAGCTGTTTTTT
>TRBV28|.|TRBJ1-1|.|16
CASTPSTSWVGTEAFF
TGTGCCAGCACCCCCTCTACATCTTGGGTCGGCACTGAAGCTTTCTTT
>TRBV29-1|.|TRBJ1-1|.|14
CSVEVQLGNTEAFF
TGCAGCGTTGAGGTACAGCTAGGGAACACTGAAGCTTTCTTT
>TRBV6-6|.|TRBJ2-7|.|11
CASRGDHEQYF
TGTGCCAGCAGAGGGGACCACGAGCAGTACTTC
>TRBV10-3|.|TRBJ1-4|TRBD1|14
CAISETGVNEKLFF
TGTGCCATCAGTGAGACAGGGGTCAATGAAAAACTGTTTTTT
>TRBV5-6|.|TRBJ1-5|.|15
CASSRQSLTYQPQHF
TGTGCCAGCAGCCGTCAAAGCCTGACCTATCAGCCCCAGCATTTT
>TRBV2|.|TRBJ1-4|.|12
CASSELGEKLFF
TGTGCCAGCAGTGAATTGGGTGAAAAACTGTTTTTT
>TRBV9|.|TRBJ2-2|.|15
CASSGQGGDTGELFF
TGTGCCAGCAGCGGTCAGGGGGGTGACACCGGGGAGCTGTTTTTT
>TRBV19|.|TRBJ2-2|.|14
CASTTGPNTGELFF
TGTGCCAGTACGACAGGACCCAACACCGGGGAGCTGTTTTTT
>TRBV6-5|.|TRBJ2-1|TRBD1|15
CASSYSGQDYNEQFF
TGTGCCAGCAGTTACTCGGGACAGGACTACAATGAGCAGTTCTTC
>TRBV28|.|TRBJ2-4|TRBD2|16
CASSLYASGGKNIQYF
TGTGCCAGCAGTTTATACGCTAGCGGGGGGAAAAACATTCAGTACTTC
>TRBV5-1|few|TRBJ2-1|.|14
CASSLEGGRNEQFF
TGCGCCAGCAGCTTGGAGGGGGGAAGGAATGAGCAGTTCTTC
>TRBV18|.|TRBJ2-1|.|17
CASSPPRAGRSYNEQFF
TGTGCCAGCTCACCACCTCGTGCAGGCCGCTCCTACAATGAGCAGTTCTTC
>TRBV28|.|TRBJ2-7|TRBD1|15
CASTTRPGQRYEQYF
TGTGCCAGCACCACCAGGCCGGGACAGCGATACGAGCAGTACTTC
>TRBV9|few|TRBJ2-2|TRBD2|19
CASTSLRGSGGSHTGELFF
TGTGCCAGCACATCACTTAGGGGTAGCGGGGGGTCCCACACCGGGGAGCTGTTTTTT
>TRBV27|.|TRBJ2-4|.|13
CASSSQTGAIQYF
TGTGCCAGCAGTTCCCAGACGGGCGCAATTCAGTACTTC
>TRBV6-5|.|TRBJ2-2|TRBD1|15
CASSRQGGNTGELFF
TGTGCCAGCAGCCGACAGGGGGGGAACACCGGGGAGCTGTTTTTT
>TRBV6-5|.|TRBJ1-2|.|16
CASSYSKGGGNYGYTF
TGTGCCAGCAGTTACTCGAAAGGGGGAGGAAACTATGGCTACACCTTC
>TRBV6-1|.|TRBJ2-7|TRBD1|15
CASSGRTGYAAEQYF
TGTGCCAGCAGTGGCCGGACAGGGTATGCCGCCGAGCAGTACTTC
>TRBV11-1|.|TRBJ1-2|.|16
CASSFPEGTPLYGYTF
TGTGCCAGCAGCTTTCCGGAGGGTACCCCGCTGTATGGCTACACCTTC
>TRBV13|.|TRBJ2-3|.|15
CASSFQTGDPDTQYF
TGTGCCAGCAGCTTCCAGACTGGAGACCCAGATACGCAGTATTTT
>TRBV11-2|few|TRBJ2-1|TRBD2|16
CASSLDFGLAENEQFF
TGTGCCAGCAGCTTAGATTTCGGACTAGCGGAAAATGAGCAGTTCTTC
>TRBV11-2|.|TRBJ2-5|TRBD2|15
CASSPKAGSQETQYF
TGTGCCAGCAGCCCGAAAGCGGGGTCCCAAGAGACCCAGTACTTC
>TRBV5-1|.|TRBJ1-4|.|15
CASSLGGSSTEKLFF
TGCGCCAGCAGCTTGGGGGGCAGCAGCACAGAAAAACTGTTTTTT
>TRBV7-9|once|TRBJ2-7|TRBD1|15
CASSLRQGFPSEQYF
TGTGCCAGCAGCTTAAGACAGGGGTTCCCTAGCGAGCAGTACTTC
>TRBV6-5|.|TRBJ2-7|.|12
CASSRGPREQYF
TGTGCCAGCAGCCGAGGGCCGCGGGAGCAGTACTTC
>TRBV28|.|TRBJ1-3|TRBD1|14
CASSRRGPGNTIYF
TGTGCCAGCAGCCGAAGGGGGCCTGGAAACACCATATATTTT